What follows is one TCR beta chain and its context. What it binds is unknown. Trimming removed 7 bases at V and 0 bases at J, with 19 bases between. CDR1 and CDR2 from the germline V gene are DFQATT and SNEGSKA (reference sequence). The CDR3 covers 15 residues. These data belong to a study of blood T cells in healthy people across ages. Findings and limits, study-wide: TCR beta diversity per million T cells fell roughly linearly with age. TCR beta diversity was tightly associated with the proportion of naive T cells. With unsorted PBMCs, a conclusive comparison of naive versus antigen-experienced cells was not possible.

The use of a sample-barcoded 5' primer and a J-beta primer mix characterized a second PCR of about 7 to 12 cycles. TCRdb passed the 5' RACE reads through MiXCR, listing each CDR3 protein once. The sample includes hundreds of thousands of distinct CDR3 sequences, just under 25% of them seen just once. Another study also made use of these data, one on T cells of mothers and their children.

This TCR derives from a boy between 10 and 17 years old in good health. The chain links TRBV20-1 to TRBJ2-7; D is perhaps TRBD2 (6 bases). The sequenced material came from blood. As DNA, the CDR3 is TGCAGTGTTAGCACACTTCGGGACTCCTCCTACGAGCAGTACTTC. Its protein product is CSVSTLRDSSYEQYF.